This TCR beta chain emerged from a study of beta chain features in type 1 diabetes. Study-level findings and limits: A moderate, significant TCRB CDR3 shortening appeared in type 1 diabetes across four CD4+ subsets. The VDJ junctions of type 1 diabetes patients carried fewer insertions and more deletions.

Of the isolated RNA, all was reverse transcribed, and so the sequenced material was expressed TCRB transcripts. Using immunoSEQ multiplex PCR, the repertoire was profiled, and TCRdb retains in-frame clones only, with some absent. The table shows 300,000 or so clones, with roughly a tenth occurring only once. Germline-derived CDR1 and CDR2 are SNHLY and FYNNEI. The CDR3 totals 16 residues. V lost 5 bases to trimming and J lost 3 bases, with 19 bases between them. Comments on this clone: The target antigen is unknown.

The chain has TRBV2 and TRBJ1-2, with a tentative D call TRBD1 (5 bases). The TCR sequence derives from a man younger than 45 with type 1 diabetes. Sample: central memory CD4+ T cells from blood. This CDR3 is CASSNRGSLGHYGYTF. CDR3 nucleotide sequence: TGTGCCAGCAGTAATCGGGGATCACTGGGGCACTATGGCTACACCTTC.